This T cell receptor beta chain appears in the sequencing data of a study of T cell responses to AZD1222 COVID-19 vaccine (TCRdb year 2021). Regarding the study in general: TCR sequencing covered 230 or so trial participants: approximately 200 given two doses of AZD1222 and 26 given two doses of MenACWY control vaccine. Trial participants were enrolled by age into 18-55, 56-69 and 70-plus year subgroups, with about 150, 28 and 57 TCR-sequenced participants respectively. General conclusions and limits of the study: In the small 56-69-year group, the increase in depth fell short of significance, most likely because of low power. The whole spike protein was spanned by vaccine-associated CD4 TCRs, and dominant responses were seen in regions 160-218 and 743-854. After two AZD1222 doses, both the breadth and the depth of spike-specific TCRs were significantly higher than at day 0 and than in MenACWY recipients. Because no day 14 peak-response samples were available, repertoires were characterized only after the peak T cell response. Reportedly, close to half of the unique spike-specific TCRs recognized epitopes lying outside the regions that are mutated in the B.1.351 and B.1.1.7 variants. Most participants were white British and females outnumbered males, and the authors suggested that clonal diversity may have been underestimated. Conclusions about previously exposed vaccinees were limited because only six AZD1222 recipients were SARS-CoV-2 seropositive at baseline.

The CDR3 has 14 amino acids, counting the end cysteine and phenylalanine. Only CDR3 DNA remains: 42 bases, in frame from the first base. The germline V gene gives CDR1 as SNHLY and CDR2 as FYNNEI. V lost 3 bases and J lost 2 bases; the stretch between them is 10 bases long. A note on this clone: The antigen it binds to is not known. The input lacks base qualities; no much larger clone sits a single base away.

The time point label for this specimen denotes: about 28 days (+/-7) after the second vaccine dose. This specimen's treatment or condition label, per the study, means: meningococcal conjugate vaccine given as trial control. Samples from vaccinated people were obtained from the UK trials COV001 and COV002, which included a single-blind randomized controlled phase 2/3 trial of AZD1222 (ChAdOx1 nCoV-19) in healthy adults. Trial participant PBMC samples were collected at day 0 and day 28 after the second dose for TCRbeta chain sequencing. The CDR3 regions of human TCRbeta chains were analyzed by immunosequencing. Turning to the authors' computational methods: TCRs in the repertoires were compared against a reference library of SARS-CoV-2-specific TCRs that had been generated with the MIRA antigen-specificity platform. Breadth was defined as the fraction of unique TCRs that were SARS-CoV-2-associated, and depth was defined as the fraction of total T cells that were SARS-CoV-2-associated. Using the MIRA data, each spike-specific TCR was mapped to the spike region that the TCR reacts to and placed in a CD4 or CD8 class. Log10-transformed breadth and depth values were compared by one-way ANOVA with Sidak's multiple comparisons tests. TCRdb's version of the immuneACCESS table is confined to in-frame rearrangements and falls short of the full clone set. An unresolved V gene accounts for under half of the shortfall where checked; the remainder is of unknown origin. V and J calls plus clone size are reproduced from that table; the DNA served to infer D and trimming. The sample profile shows approximately 140,000 clones; about 90% of them were found once. Roughly 7.5% of the sample rests with the top ten.

The TCR was taken from an adult who received the MenACWY meningococcal vaccine as a control. The specimen comprised peripheral blood, sampled 28 days after the second dose of the MenACWY control vaccine. This receptor chain uses TRBV2 and TRBJ2-5, with an unclear D gene assignment. The CDR3 region reads CASSDRELQETQYF. At the DNA level, the sequence is TGTGCCAGCAGTGACAGAGAGCTACAAGAGACCCAGTACTTC. When the CDR3 is completed using the reference TRBV2 and TRBJ2-5 genes on either side, the full variable domain is EPEVTQTPSHQVTQMGQEVILRCVPISNHLYFYWYRQILGQKVEFLVSFYNNEISEKSEIFDDQFSVERPDGSNFTLKIRSTKLEDSAMYFCASSDRELQETQYFGPGTRLLVL.